This TCR beta chain is from a study of blood T cell repertoires in COVID-19. Generated by immunoSEQ multiplex PCR, the TCRdb table keeps only in-frame clones and is missing some. This sample yields about 180,000 clones, of which approximately 88% are seen a single time; about 8.4% belongs to the top ten. Trimming shortened V by 5 bases and J by 5 bases, and 18 bases separated the two germline ends. The CDR3 totals 15 residues. Germline V gives CDR1 SGHTA, CDR2 FQGNSA. This clone was counted a single time. All recovered Cohort 3 donors got two negative PCRs, got clearance, or saw symptom resolution. Sequenced: PBMCs or T cells enriched from blood (not recorded which). The chain combines TRBV7-2 with TRBJ1-1; no reliable D call. The TCR comes from a woman younger than 30 who had recovered from COVID-19. Here the CDR3 reads CASSPRPSSGTEAFF. Written as DNA, the CDR3 is TGTGCCAGCAGCCCCAGGCCTAGTTCGGGAACTGAAGCTTTCTTT.